The 9 T cell receptor beta chains in this list originate from one sample, sequenced in a study of a mutant IDH1 vaccine in newly diagnosed glioma. Assay used: immunoSEQ multiplex PCR; TCRdb lists only in-frame clones, some missing. Among 25,000 to 30,000 clones, 82% were seen once, and the ten largest hold about a sixth. For these receptors, no antigen is known. Time point denoted: week 23, last vaccination. What each vaccine dose contained was 300 ug of mutant IDH1 20-mer peptide, accompanied by topical imiquimod. The sequencing here drew on PBMCs, taken from a glioma patient whose treatment included an IDH1 peptide vaccine. These receptor sequences come from a woman in her twenties or thirties with glioma.

V and J are TRBV6-1 and TRBJ2-5; TRBD1 matches 7 bases. The germline V gene encodes CDR1 MNHNS and CDR2 SASEGT. The CDR3 totals 11 residues. Trimming at V came to 6 bases and at J to 5 bases, leaving 0 bases not matched to a gene. In DNA, the CDR3 is TGTGCCAGCAGGACAGGGGAGACCCAGTACTTC. Its protein is CASRTGETQYF.

The chain combines TRBV5-4 with TRBJ1-1; the D gene is possibly TRBD1 (5 bases). The V end was cut by 1 base, the J end by 4 bases, with 14 bases between. This CDR3 has 15 amino acids. Germline CDR1 reads SGHNT; CDR2 reads YYREEE (reference sequence). CDR3 nucleotides: TGTGCCAGCAGCTTGATCGGCGGACACCTCACTGAAGCTTTCTTT. It encodes CASSLIGGHLTEAFF.

The chain combines TRBV13 with TRBJ2-5; D is unclear. V dropped 5 bases and J dropped 5 bases, with 12 bases sitting between them. This CDR3 contains 13 residues. Germline CDR1 PRHDT, CDR2 FYEKMQ (reference sequence). The CDR3 loop is CASSEQDVETQYF. The CDR3 nucleotides are TGTGCCAGCAGCGAGCAGGACGTTGAGACCCAGTACTTC.

V gene TRBV29-1 combines with J gene TRBJ2-1, with no clear D. V lost 7 bases, J lost 5 bases, and 6 bases lay in between. The CDR3 runs to 10 residues. Looked up from germline, CDR1 is SQVTM and CDR2 is ANQGSEA. The CDR3 spells CSGGNNEQFF. The CDR3 coding sequence is TGCAGCGGAGGAAACAATGAGCAGTTCTTC.

By share, this clone counts as medium-sized. V usage is TRBV29-1 and J usage is TRBJ2-5; a possible D gene is TRBD1 (6 bases). The length of the CDR3 is 12 residues. The germline gives CDR1 SQVTM, CDR2 ANQGSEA. The V gene lost 5 bases and the J gene lost 5 bases, with 12 bases spanning the gap. Here the CDR3 reads CSVQQGRETQYF. The DNA of the CDR3 is TGCAGCGTTCAACAGGGCCGGGAGACCCAGTACTTC.

A few counts support this clone. This chain uses TRBV6-5 with TRBJ1-2, with D unclear. The CDR3 is made up of 12 amino acids. CDR1 and CDR2 from the germline V gene are MNHEY and SVGAGI. The ends were cut back, 2 bases at V and 6 bases at J, with 7 bases in the middle. The CDR3 sequence: CASSYPVDGYTF. The CDR3 nucleotides are TGTGCCAGCAGTTACCCAGTCGATGGCTACACCTTC.

The V gene is TRBV19, the J gene TRBJ1-1; the D gene is possibly TRBD1 (5 bases). The germline gives CDR1 LNHDA, CDR2 SQIVND (reference sequence). The CDR3 contains 15 residues. V lost 7 bases, J lost 6 bases, and 21 bases lay in between. The CDR3 DNA reads as TGTGCCAGTATCCCATTGATGGGTGGAGGGGCTGAAGCTTTCTTT. It codes for CASIPLMGGGAEAFF. The variable domain in full, with the rest retrieved from reference TRBV19 and TRBJ1-1, is DGGITQSPKYLFRKEGQNVTLSCEQNLNHDAMYWYRQDPGQGLRLIYYSQIVNDFQKGDIAEGYSVSREKKESFPLTVTSAQKNPTAFYLCASIPLMGGGAEAFFGQGTRLTVV.

This chain links TRBV7-9 with TRBJ2-3; the D gene is possibly TRBD1 (6 bases). V gave up 10 bases and J gave up 2 bases, with 16 bases separating them. There are 14 residues in the CDR3. Germline lookup yields CDR1 SEHNR and CDR2 FQNEAQ (reference sequence). The CDR3, as DNA: TGTGCCACTTCGGACGGACAGCCCACAGATACGCAGTATTTT. Residues: CATSDGQPTDTQYF.

This clone was picked up one time. This rearrangement joins TRBV7-2 to TRBJ2-2; tentatively, D is TRBD1 or TRBD2 (6 bases each). Germline-derived CDR1 and CDR2 are SGHTA and FQGNSA. Trimming removed 4 bases at V and 6 bases at J, with 9 bases between. The CDR3 is made up of 13 amino acids. The DNA of the CDR3 is TGTGCCAGCAGCTCACGGGGGCCCGGGGAGCTGTTTTTT. This translates into CASSSRGPGELFF.